This is a list of T cell receptor beta chains from one sample in a study of blood T cell repertoires in COVID-19. Some clones are missing from TCRdb's copy, which holds only in-frame ones; the method was immunoSEQ multiplex PCR. The table lists more than 80,000 clones, roughly 84% of them singletons. What was sequenced was peripheral blood. Source of these receptors: a woman aged 80 or over with active or convalescent COVID-19. The CDR3 runs from the conserved cysteine through the conserved F or W. D genes are given only for firm matches. Only some rows state a clone size, as once, few, many or a class for expanded clones.

j_call,cdr3_length,clone_size,v_call,d_call,cdr3_nt,cdr3_aa
TRBJ2-3,15,NA,TRBV10-3,TRBD2,TGTGCCATCAGCCCCGGGCAGGGAGGGACAGATACGCAGTATTTT,CAISPGQGGTDTQYF
TRBJ2-7,15,NA,TRBV15,NA,TGTGCCACCAGCAGAGATCCGCGGGCTCGCGACGAGCAGTACTTC,CATSRDPRARDEQYF
TRBJ2-1,13,NA,TRBV2,NA,TGTGCCAGCAGATTAGAATCGGTTGATGAGCAGTTCTTC,CASRLESVDEQFF
TRBJ1-2,15,NA,TRBV11-1,NA,TGTGCCAGCAGCTTAGCTCCGGACAGCTTATATGGCTACACCTTC,CASSLAPDSLYGYTF
TRBJ1-5,14,NA,TRBV25-1,NA,TGTGCCAGCAGCGGCCCGAGGGTCGGCCAGCCCCAGCATTTT,CASSGPRVGQPQHF
TRBJ2-3,19,NA,TRBV27,TRBD2,TGTGCCAGAAAGCTTTCCAGTGGTAGCGGGATTGATGGGACGAATACGCAGTATTTT,CARKLSSGSGIDGTNTQYF
TRBJ1-2,12,NA,TRBV11-2,NA,TGTGCCAGCAGCCCGGGGTCGGTCCGCTACACCTTC,CASSPGSVRYTF
TRBJ2-5,16,NA,TRBV7-9,TRBD2,TGTGCCAGCAGCTTACCCAGCGGGGGGCTAGGGGAGACCCAGTACTTC,CASSLPSGGLGETQYF
TRBJ2-7,16,NA,TRBV28,TRBD2,TGTGCCAGCAGTTCGGGGGGGGGCTATATTTCCTACGAGCAGTACTTC,CASSSGGGYISYEQYF
TRBJ2-5,13,few,TRBV18,TRBD1,TGTGCCAGCACCTCGACAGGGCCGGAGACCCAGTACTTC,CASTSTGPETQYF
TRBJ1-1,15,few,TRBV7-6,NA,TGTGCCAGCAGCTTAGTGGCGGGGGTGAACACTGAAGCTTTCTTT,CASSLVAGVNTEAFF
TRBJ2-2,15,NA,TRBV28,NA,TGTGCCAGCAGTCGGCGGATGACGAACACCGGGGAGCTGTTTTTT,CASSRRMTNTGELFF
TRBJ1-5,15,NA,TRBV7-8,TRBD1,TGTGCCAGCAGCAGAGACAGGGGACCCAATCAGCCCCAGCATTTT,CASSRDRGPNQPQHF
TRBJ2-5,15,NA,TRBV4-1,NA,TGCGCCAGCAGCCCCCCCGGAGGGGGCATGAAGACCCAGTACTTC,CASSPPGGGMKTQYF
TRBJ1-5,13,NA,TRBV7-2,NA,TGTGCCAGCAGCTTAGGTAGTCACGAGCCCCAGCATTTT,CASSLGSHEPQHF
TRBJ2-1,17,few,TRBV11-2,TRBD2,TGTGCCAGCAGCTCCCGGGAGAGCGGGAGCCCCTACAATGAGCAGTTCTTC,CASSSRESGSPYNEQFF
TRBJ2-1,15,NA,TRBV5-1,NA,TGCGCCAGCAGCCCCCGCGGGGCCCCTCCTAATGAGCAGTTCTTC,CASSPRGAPPNEQFF
TRBJ1-2,13,few,TRBV12-3/TRBV12-4,NA,TGTGCCAGCAGCCCCAGGGGCGACTATGGCTACACCTTC,CASSPRGDYGYTF
TRBJ2-3,15,NA,TRBV7-2,NA,TGTGCCAGCAGCTACAAAACAGGGCCAACAGATACGCAGTATTTT,CASSYKTGPTDTQYF
TRBJ2-1,14,NA,TRBV19,NA,TGTGCCAGTAAAAAGACAGGAGAATACAATGAGCAGTTCTTC,CASKKTGEYNEQFF
TRBJ2-5,13,NA,TRBV19,NA,TGTGCCAGTAGTTTTAGTGAGTTGGAGACCCAGTACTTC,CASSFSELETQYF
TRBJ2-3,16,NA,TRBV5-1,TRBD2,TGCGCCAGCAGCTTGGCCGTTAGCGGGAACACAGATACGCAGTATTTT,CASSLAVSGNTDTQYF
TRBJ1-5,14,NA,TRBV15,NA,TGTGCCACCAGCAGAGATCTCGGCAATCAGCCCCAGCATTTT,CATSRDLGNQPQHF
TRBJ2-2,15,once,TRBV5-1,NA,TGCGCCAGCAGCTTGGAGGGAGACGGGACCGGGGAGCTGTTTTTT,CASSLEGDGTGELFF
TRBJ2-1,15,NA,TRBV6-1,TRBD2,TGTGCCAGCAGTGGAGCGGGGGGGACCTACAATGAGCAGTTCTTC,CASSGAGGTYNEQFF
TRBJ2-7,13,NA,TRBV2,NA,TGTGCCAGCAGTGAAATGGTCAGGGAATGGCAGTACTTC,CASSEMVREWQYF
TRBJ2-7,18,NA,TRBV5-4,TRBD2,TGTGCCAGCAGCTTGGCCGGGACTAGCGAAAGGAGCTCCTACGAGCAGTACTTC,CASSLAGTSERSSYEQYF
TRBJ1-3,17,NA,TRBV28,TRBD1,TGTGCCAGCACCTCTTACCTGGACAGGGCGATCGGAAACACCATATATTTT,CASTSYLDRAIGNTIYF
TRBJ2-3,16,NA,TRBV4-3,NA,TGCGCCAGCAGCCAAGATTCGACACCCTCCACAGATACGCAGTATTTT,CASSQDSTPSTDTQYF
TRBJ2-1,19,NA,TRBV7-8,TRBD2,TGTGCCAGCAGCTTAGCGATTCCGGGACTAGCGAACCGCCGGGATGAGCAGTTCTTC,CASSLAIPGLANRRDEQFF
TRBJ1-2,15,NA,TRBV28,NA,TGTGCCAGCAGTCCGGGTGGAAGTGGCCGGTATGGCTACACCTTC,CASSPGGSGRYGYTF